Below, 23 T cell receptor beta chains from the same sample are listed, as sequenced in a study of tumor and adjacent non-tumor tissue in lung cancer. No cell sorting was done before RNA was extracted from the tissue. The library came from three nested PCR rounds adapted from ARM-PCR protocols. MiXCR, applied by TCRdb to the multiplex PCR reads, yields one record per CDR3 protein. Here the sample spans about 76,000 distinct CDR3 sequences, under 70% being singletons. Sequences were obtained from lung tumor tissue. The receptor set was obtained from a woman aged 70-85 years with non-small cell lung cancer.

V gene TRBV12-3 or TRBV12-4 combines with J gene TRBJ1-2, with a tentative D call TRBD1 (5 bases). CDR3 length: 15 amino acids. The V end lost 6 bases, the J end lost 9 bases, and 23 bases lay between the germline ends. The CDR3 DNA follows: TGTGCCAGCAGCGGCGGAGGAGGGGCTAGATATAGCTACACCTTC. This translates into CASSGGGGARYSYTF.

The chain is built from TRBV10-2 and TRBJ1-6; TRBD1 might be the D (5 bases). This CDR3 is built from 14 residues. Looked up from germline, CDR1 is WSHSY and CDR2 is SAAADI. Written as DNA, the CDR3 is TGCGCTAGCGATGCTTGGCAGGGAAACCCACCCCTCCACTTT. Protein: CASDAWQGNPPLHF.

This clonotype was recorded only once. The junction departs from the called germline gene at one end, perhaps through a read error. V and J are TRBV4-1 and TRBJ2-2; D perhaps matches TRBD2 (6 bases). The CDR3 extends over 20 amino acids. Germline CDR1 and CDR2: MGHRA and YSYEKL. CDR3 in DNA: TGTGCCAGCAGCCAAGAGGGCAGCAGGAGGGGTGTAGGGAACACCGGGGAGCTGTTTTTT. This translates into CASSQEGSRRGVGNTGELFF.

The rearrangement joins TRBV19 to TRBJ1-1; no reliable D call. This CDR3 contains 15 residues. Germline-derived CDR1 and CDR2 are LNHDA and SQIVND (reference sequence). Trimming cost V 1 base and J 1 base, with 10 bases left between them. The CDR3 here is CASSIGLNQNTEAFF. Here the CDR3 DNA reads TGTGCCAGTAGTATAGGGCTCAATCAGAACACTGAAGCTTTCTTT.

Concerning this clonotype itself: Given a much more abundant clone one base away, this may be a read error. The chain employs TRBV6-2 or TRBV6-3 and TRBJ2-1, with no clear D. Trimming removed 2 bases at V and 9 bases at J, with 5 bases between. Germline CDR1 is MNHEY and CDR2 is SVGEGT. The CDR3 is made up of 11 amino acids. The DNA for the CDR3 is TGTGCCAGCAGTTACATCAGTGAGCAGTTCTTC. It yields the protein CASSYISEQFF.

V gene TRBV5-1 combines with J gene TRBJ2-5; 8 bases align to TRBD2. The germline V gene encodes CDR1 SGHRS and CDR2 YFSETQ. The junction had 11 bases not matched to a gene; V was cut back by 4 bases and J by 0 bases. The CDR3 runs to 17 residues. This CDR3 reads CASSLDPGGFYQETQYF. For the CDR3, the DNA is TGCGCCAGCAGCCTAGATCCGGGGGGGTTCTACCAAGAGACCCAGTACTTC.

This sequence joins TRBV28 and TRBJ1-2; perhaps TRBD1 as D (6 bases). The V gene lost 4 bases and the J gene lost 4 bases, with 13 bases spanning the gap. Germline lookup yields CDR1 MDHEN and CDR2 SYDVKM. CDR3 length: 14 residues. The CDR3 nucleotides read TGTGCCAGCAGTTCCTACAGGGACGGCTATGGCTACACCTTC. It specifies CASSSYRDGYGYTF.

The chain is built from TRBV5-1 and TRBJ1-2; no definite D call. V was cut by 4 bases and J by 9 bases, with 16 bases left in between. The CDR3 has 13 residues. From germline, CDR1 is SGHRS and CDR2 YFSETQ. CDR3 protein: CASSQSSEDCYTF. Written as DNA, the CDR3 is TGCGCCAGCAGCCAGTCCTCCGAGGATTGCTACACCTTC.

With respect to this clonotype: The junction differs from germline at one of its ends, possibly a read error. The V call is TRBV5-1, the J call TRBJ2-2, with D maybe TRBD2 (5 bases). CDR3 length equals 16 residues. Germline V gives CDR1 SGHRS, CDR2 YFSETQ. CDR3 DNA: TGCGCCACCAGCTTGGGGAGCGGAGCGAACACCGGGGAGCTGTTTTTT. Protein product: CATSLGSGANTGELFF.

In its sample, this clonotype was seen many times. V and J are TRBV28 and TRBJ2-2, with 9 positions matching TRBD2. V was clipped by 3 bases and J by 4 bases; unmatched bases: 3. The germline V gene encodes CDR1 MDHEN and CDR2 SYDVKM. The CDR3 loop spans 15 amino acids. As DNA, the CDR3 is TGTGCCAGCAGTTTGGGACTAGCTGGCACCGGGGAGCTGTTTTTT. This encodes CASSLGLAGTGELFF.

V gene TRBV5-1 combines with J gene TRBJ2-7; no clear D gene. V was cut by 0 bases and J by 6 bases, with 16 bases left in between. Germline V gene sequence: CDR1 SGHRS, CDR2 YFSETQ. This CDR3 is built from 15 residues. DNA for the CDR3: TGCGCCAGCAGCTTGGCACCCGGGTGGGGTGGCGAGCAGTACTTC. The encoded protein is CASSLAPGWGGEQYF.

In the case of this clonotype: This could be a read error, since a much larger clone is one nucleotide away. This chain joins TRBV6-5 and TRBJ2-3; no clear D gene. CDR3 length: 14 residues. Germline V gives CDR1 MNHEY, CDR2 SVGAGI. CDR3 in amino acids: CASSQRISTETQYF. As DNA, the CDR3 is TGTGCCAGCAGCCAGCGAATTAGCACAGAAACGCAGTATTTT.

This rearrangement joins TRBV5-4 to TRBJ1-1; 7 bases align to TRBD1. CDR1 and CDR2 (germline): SGHNT, YYREEE (reference sequence). Trimming removed 3 bases from V and 4 bases from J; junction bases left unmatched: 6. The CDR3 consists of 14 residues. The CDR3 nucleotides are TGTGCCAGCAGCTGGGGACAGTCGATCACTGAAGCTTTCTTT. Its protein is CASSWGQSITEAFF.

About this clonotype: Without the conserved terminal phenylalanine or tryptophan, this CDR3 likely stems from a read error. J is TRBJ2-1 and V is TRBV28, with 12 positions matching TRBD2. Germline CDR1 MDHEN, CDR2 SYDVKM. Trimming cost V 5 bases and J 7 bases; bases outside gene matches: 15. The CDR3 contains 18 residues. This chain's CDR3 is CASSRNGLAGGPLNEQFL. Here the CDR3 DNA reads TGTGCCAGCAGTCGGAATGGGCTAGCGGGAGGGCCTCTTAATGAGCAGTTCCTC.

On this clonotype itself: This may be a read error, as it is one base from a much larger clone. The chain links TRBV28 to TRBJ1-1; no firm D call. CDR1 MDHEN and CDR2 SYDVKM come from the germline V gene. The CDR3 has 13 amino acids. V shed 8 bases and J shed 7 bases, with 17 bases lying between them. CDR3 sequence: CASLLGSASEAFF. The CDR3 DNA follows: TGTGCCAGCCTATTAGGGAGCGCAAGTGAAGCTTTCTTT.

Comment on this clonotype: The germline gene is not matched at one end of the junction; a read error may be the cause. This chain uses TRBV29-1 with TRBJ2-4; perhaps TRBD1 as D (5 bases). CDR1 is SQVTM and CDR2 is ANQGSEA in the germline V gene. There are 13 residues in the CDR3. The CDR3 DNA reads as TGCAGCGTTGAGGAAGCGCCTAGGGGCATTCGGAACTTC. Encoded protein: CSVEEAPRGIRNF.

For this clonotype: Since the CDR3 does not end with the conserved phenylalanine or tryptophan, this likely comes from a read error. Because the CDR3's place on the DNA is in doubt, the DNA is left out and the CDR3 is given as listed by TCRdb. The CDR3 loop reads CASSLEALAGGHEQHS. The chain joins TRBV11-2 to TRBJ2-7; the table's D call TRBD2 went unverified against the DNA. CDR1 SGHAT and CDR2 FQNNGV come from the germline V gene. The CDR3 comprises 16 residues, both ends counted.

This clonotype was seen only a few times. Mismatch with germline at one junction end may stem from a read error. The V and J genes are TRBV29-1 and TRBJ2-3; the match to TRBD1 covers 8 bases. Germline V gene sequence: CDR1 SQVTM, CDR2 ANQGSEA. The CDR3 runs 16 residues. In DNA form, the CDR3 reads TGCAGCGTCGAAGACACCGGGACAGGCCCACCAGATAGGCAGTATTTT. Its translation is CSVEDTGTGPPDRQYF.

On this clonotype: This may be a read error, as it is one base from a much larger clone. The chain combines TRBV28 with TRBJ1-1; 7 bases agree with TRBD1. Unmatched junction bases numbered 14, after V lost 10 bases and J lost 0 bases. The germline CDR1 and CDR2 sequences are MDHEN and SYDVKM. This CDR3 contains 16 residues. The CDR3 coding sequence is TGTGCCAACAGACAATCGACAGGGTATTTGAACACTGAAGCTTTCTTT. It yields the protein CANRQSTGYLNTEAFF. The full variable domain, in which reference TRBV28 and TRBJ1-1 provide the parts outside the CDR3, is DVKVTQSSRYLVKRTGEKVFLECVQDMDHENMFWYRQDPGLGLRLIYFSYDVKMKEKGDIPEGYSVSREKKERFSLILESASTNQTSMYLCANRQSTGYLNTEAFFGQGTRLTVV.

For this clonotype: A much larger clone differs by one base, so this may be a read error. No conserved phenylalanine or tryptophan ends this CDR3, so it is likely a read error. The chain couples TRBV30 to TRBJ2-7; possibly TRBD2 for D (5 bases). The CDR3 loop spans 12 amino acids. The V and J ends lost 3 bases and 0 bases respectively, with 6 bases between them. Germline lookup yields CDR1 GTSNPN and CDR2 SVGIG (reference sequence). For the CDR3, the DNA is TGTGCCTGGAGCGGGATCTCCTACGAGCAGTACTAC. Translating gives CAWSGISYEQYY.

About this clonotype: Given the absence of the conserved phenylalanine or tryptophan at the CDR3 end, a read error is likely. This CDR3 reads CAISHLTGQGAWEQYS. CDR3 nucleotides: TGCGCCATCAGCCACCTGACCGGACAGGGGGCTTGGGAGCAGTACTCC. The chain couples TRBV4-1 to TRBJ2-7; 11 bases line up with TRBD1. The germline gives CDR1 MGHRA, CDR2 YSYEKL. This CDR3 comprises 16 residues.

On this clonotype: One end of the junction fails to match germline, which may point to a read error. This rearrangement joins TRBV10-2 to TRBJ2-7; D may be TRBD1 (6 bases). Germline loops: CDR1 WSHSY, CDR2 SAAADI. CDR3 length: 16 residues. CDR3 bases: TGCTCCAGCAGTGAGATTCCACAGGGTGGGGCCTACGAGCAGTACTTC. Translated: CSSSEIPQGGAYEQYF.

A note on this clonotype: Since a much larger clone is just one base distant, this may be a read error. The chain links TRBV20-1 to TRBJ2-3; D may correspond to TRBD1 or TRBD2 (5 bases each). CDR1 DFQATT and CDR2 SNEGSKA come from the germline V gene (reference sequence). V was clipped by 6 bases and J by 3 bases, with 28 bases between them. This CDR3 spans 18 amino acids. The CDR3 here is CSANVVDLLGRGTDTQYF. The CDR3 nucleotides are TGCAGTGCCAATGTGGTCGACCTTTTGGGGCGAGGGACAGATACGCAGTATTTT.